This TCR beta chain was captured by sequencing in a study of blood T cell repertoires in COVID-19. Study details: Acute and convalescent COVID-19 specimens originated in the United States, Italy and Spain.

Per the study methods: Amplification of reference gene primers was used by the study to estimate nucleated cell counts. TCRdb keeps only in-frame clones here, not all; method: immunoSEQ multiplex PCR. The V and J calls and clone size were taken over from that table, and D and trimming were inferred from the DNA. The sample contains 170,000 or so clones, 88% of which appear only once. Across 24 US areas, participants ranged in age from about 18 to 100 years. Participant-reported clinical history was the basis for cohort assignment. The sequence derives from a woman between 18 and 29 years old who had recovered from COVID-19. Sequencing was performed on PBMCs or T cells enriched from blood (not recorded which).

CDR3 in DNA: TGTGCCACCAGCACAAAATCCGGGACAGGGGGGTATGGCTACACCTTC. This sequence encodes CATSTKSGTGGYGYTF. The rearrangement links TRBV15 to TRBJ1-2; 11 nucleotides align to TRBD1. CDR1 and CDR2 (germline): LNHNV, YYDKDF (reference sequence). The CDR3 contains 16 residues. The V segment lost 4 bases and the J segment 5 bases; nucleotides outside the gene matches: 9.